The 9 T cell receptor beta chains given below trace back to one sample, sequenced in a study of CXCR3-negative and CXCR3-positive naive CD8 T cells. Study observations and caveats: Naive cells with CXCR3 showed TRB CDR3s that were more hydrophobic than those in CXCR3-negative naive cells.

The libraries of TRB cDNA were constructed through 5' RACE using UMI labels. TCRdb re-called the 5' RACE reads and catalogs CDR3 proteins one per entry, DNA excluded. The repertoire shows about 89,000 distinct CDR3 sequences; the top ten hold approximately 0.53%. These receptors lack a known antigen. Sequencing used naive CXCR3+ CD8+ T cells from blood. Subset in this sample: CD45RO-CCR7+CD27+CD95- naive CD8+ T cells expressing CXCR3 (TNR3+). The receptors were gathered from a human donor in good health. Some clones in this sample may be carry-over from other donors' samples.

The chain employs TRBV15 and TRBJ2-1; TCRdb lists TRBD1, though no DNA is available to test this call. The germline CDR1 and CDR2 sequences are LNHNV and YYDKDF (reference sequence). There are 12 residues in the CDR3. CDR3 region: CATSIDRGEQFF. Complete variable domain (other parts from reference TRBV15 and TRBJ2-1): DAMVIQNPRYQVTQFGKPVTLSCSQTLNHNVMYWYQQKSSQAPKLLFHYYDKDFNNEADTPDNFQSRRPNTSFCFLDIRSPGLGDTAMYLCATSIDRGEQFFGPGTRLTVL.

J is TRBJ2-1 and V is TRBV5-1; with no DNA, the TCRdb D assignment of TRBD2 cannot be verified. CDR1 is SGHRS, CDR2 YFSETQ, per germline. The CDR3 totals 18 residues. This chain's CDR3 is CASSFGTSGGHNYNEQFF. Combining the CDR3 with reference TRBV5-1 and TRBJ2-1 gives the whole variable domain KAGVTQTPRYLIKTRGQQVTLSCSPISGHRSVSWYQQTPGQGLQFLFEYFSETQRNKGNFPGRFSGRQFSNSRSEMNVSTLELGDSALYLCASSFGTSGGHNYNEQFFGPGTRLTVL.

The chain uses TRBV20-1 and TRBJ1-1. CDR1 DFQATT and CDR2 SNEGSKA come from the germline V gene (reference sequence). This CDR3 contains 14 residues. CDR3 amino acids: CSATGENSNTEAFF.

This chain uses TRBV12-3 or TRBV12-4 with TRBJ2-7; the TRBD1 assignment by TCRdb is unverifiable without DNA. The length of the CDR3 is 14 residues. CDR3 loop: CASSLSGGLAEQYF.

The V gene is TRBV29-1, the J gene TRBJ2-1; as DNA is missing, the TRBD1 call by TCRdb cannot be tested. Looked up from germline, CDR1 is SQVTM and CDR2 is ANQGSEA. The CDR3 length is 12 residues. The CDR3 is CSVEDLDRQSFF.

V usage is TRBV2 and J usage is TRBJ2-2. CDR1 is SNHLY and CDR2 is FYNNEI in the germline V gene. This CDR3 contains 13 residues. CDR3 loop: CASGVIITGELFF.

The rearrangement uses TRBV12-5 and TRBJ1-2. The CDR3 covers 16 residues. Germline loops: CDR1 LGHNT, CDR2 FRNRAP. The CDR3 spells CASGFLDGSANYGYTF.

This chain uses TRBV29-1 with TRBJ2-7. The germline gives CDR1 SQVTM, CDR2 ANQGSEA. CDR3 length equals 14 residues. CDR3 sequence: CSVEDRASSYEQYF.

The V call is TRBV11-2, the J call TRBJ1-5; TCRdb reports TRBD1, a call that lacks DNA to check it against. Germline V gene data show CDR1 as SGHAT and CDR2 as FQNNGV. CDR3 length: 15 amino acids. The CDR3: CASSLRGQPNQPQHF.